The TCR beta chain described here comes from a study of shared clonotypes between healthy human individuals. Sorted subsets were amplified in replicate PCRs using around 200 ng DNA, 32,000 or so T cell genomes. Sequencing used immunoSEQ multiplex PCR; TCRdb keeps in-frame clones, though not all of them. Seen here are about 820,000 clones, 80% to 95% observed once, and the top ten hold around 24%. As defined, naive CD8 cells were CD45RO-negative and positively selected for CCR7, with terminally differentiated effector memory CD45RA+ cells excluded. The study drew all its donors from Caucasian adults living in Nashville, Tennessee. The V and J ends lost 2 bases and 7 bases, in that order; junction bases with no gene match: 7. There are 15 residues in the CDR3. In germline, CDR1 is MNHEY, CDR2 SMNVEV (reference sequence). This clone was seen a single time. Its antigen remains unknown. Notes on the study in general: What rarefaction showed was incomplete sorted-subset sequencing despite large depth.

The V call is TRBV27, the J call TRBJ2-1, with TRBD2 matching 8 bases. The TCR comes from a man younger than 45 in good health. Sample: naive CD8+ T cells sorted from blood. The chain's CDR3 is CASSLPGRAGNEQFF. CDR3 DNA sequence: TGTGCCAGCAGTTTACCCGGGAGGGCAGGAAATGAGCAGTTCTTC.